This T cell receptor (beta chain) was captured in a study of response to subunit inactivated influenza vaccine. TCRdb reprocessed the RT-PCR reads via MiXCR and lists one record per CDR3 protein. The data hold approximately 700,000 distinct CDR3 sequences, with about 14% observed a single time. Germline lookup yields CDR1 SGHVS and CDR2 FNYEAQ. Unmatched junction bases numbered 0, after V lost 0 bases and J lost 4 bases. The CDR3 consists of 14 residues. A few counts support this clonotype. Its specificity is not known. Points from the study as a whole: T cells newly recruited by each seasonal influenza vaccination are few, the authors suggested.

This specimen was PBMCs from blood, taken less than 15 days before vaccination. This TCR derives from a man aged 50 to 60 who received an inactivated influenza vaccine. The chain carries TRBV7-6 and TRBJ2-1; 7 bases are a match to TRBD1. The CDR3 nucleotides are TGTGCCAGCAGCTTAGCGGGACAGTACAATGAGCAGTTCTTC. Protein product: CASSLAGQYNEQFF.